Sequencing of this T cell receptor beta chain was carried out in a study of T cell changes during pregnancy in multiple sclerosis (dated by TCRdb to the late 2010s). With respect to the entire study: In women with multiple sclerosis, the researchers looked at how the T cell repertoire shifted as pregnancy progressed.

Comment on this clone: Its antigen is not yet known. No much larger clonotype is one base removed from it; base qualities were not supplied.

Library generation was performed with the immunoSEQ multiplex PCR assay. Sourced from immuneACCESS, this table was stored by TCRdb with only in-frame sequences that have V and J called. A share of the clones is absent; for the studies checked, an unresolved V gene accounts for under half, and the remainder has no known explanation. Here the sample has tens of thousands of clones; approximately 94% occur a single time. 0.95% to 1.5% of the sample rests with the top ten. The material sequenced was peripheral blood, taken before pregnancy. The clonotype originates from a female donor with multiple sclerosis, enrolled in a pregnancy study.

The sequenced DNA is TGTGCCAGCAGTCAGACTTCCTTTGGAGGCTACACCTTC. Its translation reads: CASSQTSFGGYTF. The rearranged chain carries TRBV6-6 and TRBJ1-2, with no confidently assigned D gene. Relative to germline, V is 5 bases shorter and J is 8 bases shorter, with 15 bases between their ends. According to the germline V gene (reference sequence), CDR1 reads MNHNY and CDR2 reads SVGAGI. The CDR3 has 13 amino acids, counting the end cysteine and phenylalanine. The only DNA kept is the CDR3, 39 bases in frame from the first base.